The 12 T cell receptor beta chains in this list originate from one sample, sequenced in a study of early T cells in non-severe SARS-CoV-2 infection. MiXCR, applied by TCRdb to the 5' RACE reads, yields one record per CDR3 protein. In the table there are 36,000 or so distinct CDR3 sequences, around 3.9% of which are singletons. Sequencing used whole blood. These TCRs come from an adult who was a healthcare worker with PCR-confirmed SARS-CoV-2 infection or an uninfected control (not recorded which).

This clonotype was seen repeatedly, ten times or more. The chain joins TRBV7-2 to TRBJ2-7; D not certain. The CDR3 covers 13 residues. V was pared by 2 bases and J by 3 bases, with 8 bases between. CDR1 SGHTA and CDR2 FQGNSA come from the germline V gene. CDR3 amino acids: CASSLTPGYEQYF. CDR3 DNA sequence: TGTGCCAGCAGCTTAACACCGGGCTACGAGCAGTACTTC.

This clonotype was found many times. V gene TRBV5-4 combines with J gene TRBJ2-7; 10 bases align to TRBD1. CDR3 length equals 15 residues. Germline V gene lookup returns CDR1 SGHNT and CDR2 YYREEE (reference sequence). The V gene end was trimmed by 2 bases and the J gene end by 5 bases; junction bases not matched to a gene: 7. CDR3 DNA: TGTGCCAGCAGCTTCCGACAGGGGGCGCGGAACGAGCAGTACTTC. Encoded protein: CASSFRQGARNEQYF.

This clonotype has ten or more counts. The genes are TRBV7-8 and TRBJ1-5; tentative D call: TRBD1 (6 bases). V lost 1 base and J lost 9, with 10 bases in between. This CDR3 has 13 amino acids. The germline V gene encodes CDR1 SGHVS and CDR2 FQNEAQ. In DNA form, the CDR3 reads TGTGCCAGCAGCTTAGGACGACAGGCGCCCCAGCATTTT. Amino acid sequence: CASSLGRQAPQHF.

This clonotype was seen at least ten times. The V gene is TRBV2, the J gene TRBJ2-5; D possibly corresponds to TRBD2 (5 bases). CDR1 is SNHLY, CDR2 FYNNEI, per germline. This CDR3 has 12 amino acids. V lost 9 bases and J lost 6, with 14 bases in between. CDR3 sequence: CASEDSAKTQYF. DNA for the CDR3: TGTGCCAGTGAGGACTCGGCAAAGACCCAGTACTTC.

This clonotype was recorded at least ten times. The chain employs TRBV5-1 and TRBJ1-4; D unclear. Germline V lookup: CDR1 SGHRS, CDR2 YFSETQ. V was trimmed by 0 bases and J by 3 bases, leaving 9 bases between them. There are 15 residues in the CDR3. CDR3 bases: TGCGCCAGCAGCTTGGTCGGTACGTCTAATGAAAAACTGTTTTTT. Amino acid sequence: CASSLVGTSNEKLFF.

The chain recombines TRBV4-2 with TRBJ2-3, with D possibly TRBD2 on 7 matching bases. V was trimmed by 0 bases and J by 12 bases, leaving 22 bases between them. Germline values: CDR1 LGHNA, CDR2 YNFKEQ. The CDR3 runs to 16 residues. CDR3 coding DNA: TGTGCCAGCAGCCAAGATCGCATGGGGCTTGCGGGGGCTCAGTATTTT. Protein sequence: CASSQDRMGLAGAQYF.

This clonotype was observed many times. The CDR3 DNA reads as TGTGCCAGCAGTTTTGGGGAGTTTTACGCCATATATTTT. Protein: CASSFGEFYAIYF. The chain recombines TRBV12-3 or TRBV12-4 with TRBJ1-3; D ambiguous. The CDR3 contains 13 residues. With 3 bases removed from V and 11 bases from J, the gap between germline ends came to 14 bases.

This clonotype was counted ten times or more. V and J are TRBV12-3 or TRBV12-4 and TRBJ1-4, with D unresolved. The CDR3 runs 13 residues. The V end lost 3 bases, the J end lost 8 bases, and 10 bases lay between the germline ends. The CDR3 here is CASSFFPREKLFF. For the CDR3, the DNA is TGTGCCAGCAGTTTTTTCCCCAGGGAAAAACTGTTTTTT.

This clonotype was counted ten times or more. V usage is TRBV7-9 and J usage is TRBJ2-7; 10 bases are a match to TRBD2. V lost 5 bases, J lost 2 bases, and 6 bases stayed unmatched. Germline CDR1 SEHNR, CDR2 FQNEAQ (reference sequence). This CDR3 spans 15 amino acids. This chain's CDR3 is CASSPLAGGAYEQYF. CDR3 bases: TGTGCCAGCAGCCCTTTAGCGGGAGGCGCCTACGAGCAGTACTTC.

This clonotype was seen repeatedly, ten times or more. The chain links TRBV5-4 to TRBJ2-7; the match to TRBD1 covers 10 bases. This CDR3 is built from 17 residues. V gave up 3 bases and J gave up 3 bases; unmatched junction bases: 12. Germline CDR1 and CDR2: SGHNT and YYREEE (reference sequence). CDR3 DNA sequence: TGTGCCAGCAGCTCCAAGGGGACCGGGACAGGGGTCTACGAGCAGTACTTC. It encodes CASSSKGTGTGVYEQYF. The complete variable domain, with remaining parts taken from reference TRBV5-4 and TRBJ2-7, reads ETGVTQSPTHLIKTRGQQVTLRCSSQSGHNTVSWYQQALGQGPQFIFQYYREEENGRGNFPPRFSGLQFPNYSSELNVNALELDDSALYLCASSSKGTGTGVYEQYFGPGTRLTVT.

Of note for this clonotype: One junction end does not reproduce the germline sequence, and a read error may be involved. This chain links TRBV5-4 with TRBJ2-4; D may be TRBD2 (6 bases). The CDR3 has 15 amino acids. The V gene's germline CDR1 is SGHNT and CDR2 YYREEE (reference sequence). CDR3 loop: CASSLAGGVKNIQYF. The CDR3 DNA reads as TGTGCCAGCAGTTTGGCCGGGGGAGTCAAAAACATTCAGTACTTC.

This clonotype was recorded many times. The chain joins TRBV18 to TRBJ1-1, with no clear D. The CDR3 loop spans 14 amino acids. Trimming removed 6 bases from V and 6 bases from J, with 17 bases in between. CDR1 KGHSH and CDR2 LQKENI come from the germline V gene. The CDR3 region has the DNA TGTGCCAGCTCTCTCGGTCAGGCCGAGGCTGAAGCTTTCTTT. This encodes CASSLGQAEAEAFF.